The clone carrying this T cell receptor beta chain was observed many times. The CDR3 runs to 16 residues. V lost 6 bases and J 0 bases, leaving 12 bases between the germline ends. CDR1 MDHEN and CDR2 SYDVKM come from the germline V gene. This sample is part of a study of T-cell reconstitution after alpha-beta-depleted transplantation in children. Library preparation (for TCRbeta) was performed with unique molecular identifiers. TCRdb passed the PCR reads through MiXCR, listing each CDR3 protein once. This sample has around 240,000 distinct CDR3 sequences, with approximately 9.8% found just once. This sequence joins TRBV28 and TRBJ2-6, with a possible D match to TRBD2 (5 bases). This receptor was identified in a human donor who donated a stem cell graft to a child with SCID. This specimen consisted of PBMCs from the stem cell graft donor, obtained from the stem cell graft. CDR3 DNA sequence: TGTGCCAGCAGGGATCTAGGGAGCTCTGGGGCCAACGTCCTGACTTTC. Translating it yields CASRDLGSSGANVLTF.